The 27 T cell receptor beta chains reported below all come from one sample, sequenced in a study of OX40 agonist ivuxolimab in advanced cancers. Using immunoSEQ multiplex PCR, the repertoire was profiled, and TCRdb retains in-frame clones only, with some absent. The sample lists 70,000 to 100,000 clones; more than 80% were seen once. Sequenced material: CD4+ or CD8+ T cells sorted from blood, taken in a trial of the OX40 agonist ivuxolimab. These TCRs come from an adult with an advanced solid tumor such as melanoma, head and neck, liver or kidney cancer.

The CDR3 DNA reads as TGTGCCAGCAGCCGGCTAGCGGTCCCCTACGAGCAGTACTTC. It yields the protein CASSRLAVPYEQYF. The rearrangement uses TRBV7-9 and TRBJ2-7; 7 positions agree with TRBD2. The V gene end was trimmed by 5 bases and the J gene end by 2 bases; junction bases not matched to a gene: 6. Germline values: CDR1 SEHNR, CDR2 FQNEAQ (reference sequence). The CDR3 is 14 residues long. Full variable domain (outside the CDR3, taken from reference TRBV7-9 and TRBJ2-7): DTGVSQNPRHKITKRGQNVTFRCDPISEHNRLYWYRQTLGQGPEFLTYFQNEAQLEKSRLLSDRFSAERPKGSFSTLEIQRTEQGDSAMYLCASSRLAVPYEQYFGPGTRLTVT.

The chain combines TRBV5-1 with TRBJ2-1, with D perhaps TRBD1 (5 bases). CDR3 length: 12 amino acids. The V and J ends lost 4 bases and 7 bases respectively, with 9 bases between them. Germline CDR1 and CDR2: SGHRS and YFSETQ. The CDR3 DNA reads TGCGCCAGCAGCGCAGGGCTAAATGAGCAGTTCTTC. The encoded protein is CASSAGLNEQFF.

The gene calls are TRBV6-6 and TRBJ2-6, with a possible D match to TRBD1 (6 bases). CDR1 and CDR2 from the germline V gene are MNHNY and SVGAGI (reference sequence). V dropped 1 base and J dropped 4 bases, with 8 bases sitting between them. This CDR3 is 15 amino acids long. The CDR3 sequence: CASSYLGAGANVLTF. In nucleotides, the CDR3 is TGTGCCAGCAGTTACTTGGGGGCCGGGGCCAACGTCCTGACTTTC.

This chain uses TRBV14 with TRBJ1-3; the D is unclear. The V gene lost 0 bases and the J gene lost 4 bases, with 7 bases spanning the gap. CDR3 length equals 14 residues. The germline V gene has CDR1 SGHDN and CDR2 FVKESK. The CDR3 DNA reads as TGTGCCAGCAGCCAAGATTTTGGGGGAAACACCATATATTTT. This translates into CASSQDFGGNTIYF.

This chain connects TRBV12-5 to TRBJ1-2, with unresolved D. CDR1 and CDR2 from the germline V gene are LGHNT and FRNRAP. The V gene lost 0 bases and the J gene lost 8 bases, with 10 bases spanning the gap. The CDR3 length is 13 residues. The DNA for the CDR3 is TGTGCTAGTGGTTTGGTACATAACGAGGGCTACACCTTC. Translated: CASGLVHNEGYTF.

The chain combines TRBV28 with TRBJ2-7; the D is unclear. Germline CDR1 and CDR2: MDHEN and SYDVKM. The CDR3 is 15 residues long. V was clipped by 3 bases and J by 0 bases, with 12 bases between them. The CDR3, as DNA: TGTGCCAGCAGTTTTGAAGCGAACCCCTCCTACGAGCAGTACTTC. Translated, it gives CASSFEANPSYEQYF. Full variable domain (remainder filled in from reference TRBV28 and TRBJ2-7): DVKVTQSSRYLVKRTGEKVFLECVQDMDHENMFWYRQDPGLGLRLIYFSYDVKMKEKGDIPEGYSVSREKKERFSLILESASTNQTSMYLCASSFEANPSYEQYFGPGTRLTVT.

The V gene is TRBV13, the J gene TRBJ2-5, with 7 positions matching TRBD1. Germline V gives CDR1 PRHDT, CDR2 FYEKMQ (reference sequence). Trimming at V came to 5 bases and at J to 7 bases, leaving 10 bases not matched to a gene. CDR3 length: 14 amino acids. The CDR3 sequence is CASSPDRDWGTQYF. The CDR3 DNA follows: TGTGCCAGCAGCCCCGACAGGGATTGGGGGACCCAGTACTTC.

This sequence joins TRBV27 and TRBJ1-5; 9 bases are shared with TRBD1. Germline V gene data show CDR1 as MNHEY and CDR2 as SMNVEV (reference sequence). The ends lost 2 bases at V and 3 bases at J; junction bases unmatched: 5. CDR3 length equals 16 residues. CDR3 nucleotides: TGTGCCAGCAGTTTAACAGGGGGCTACGCCAATCAGCCCCAGCATTTT. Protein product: CASSLTGGYANQPQHF.

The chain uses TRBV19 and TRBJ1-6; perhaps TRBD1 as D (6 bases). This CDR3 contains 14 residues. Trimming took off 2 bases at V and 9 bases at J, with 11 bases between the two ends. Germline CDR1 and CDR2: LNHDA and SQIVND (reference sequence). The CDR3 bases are TGTGCCAGTAGTATACGGACAGCAGGTTCACCCCTCCACTTT. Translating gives CASSIRTAGSPLHF.

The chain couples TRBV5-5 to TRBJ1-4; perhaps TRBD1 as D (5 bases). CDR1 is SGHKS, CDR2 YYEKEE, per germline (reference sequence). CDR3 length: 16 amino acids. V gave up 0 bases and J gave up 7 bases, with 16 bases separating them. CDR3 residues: CASSLVGGRPGEKLFF. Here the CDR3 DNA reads TGTGCCAGCAGCTTGGTTGGGGGACGCCCTGGTGAAAAACTGTTTTTT.

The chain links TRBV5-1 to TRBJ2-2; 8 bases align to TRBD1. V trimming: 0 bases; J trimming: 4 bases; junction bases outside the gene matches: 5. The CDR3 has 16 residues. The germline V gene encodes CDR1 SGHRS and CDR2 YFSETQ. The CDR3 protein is CASSLVPQGVTGELFF. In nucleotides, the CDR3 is TGCGCCAGCAGCTTGGTCCCACAGGGGGTCACCGGGGAGCTGTTTTTT.

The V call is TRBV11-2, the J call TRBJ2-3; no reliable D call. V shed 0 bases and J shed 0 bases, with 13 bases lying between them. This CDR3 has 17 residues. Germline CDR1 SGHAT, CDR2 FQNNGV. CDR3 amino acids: CASSLDRATTSTDTQYF. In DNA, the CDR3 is TGTGCCAGCAGCTTAGATCGGGCTACCACTAGCACAGATACGCAGTATTTT. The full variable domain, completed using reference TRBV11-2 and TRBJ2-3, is EAGVAQSPRYKIIEKRQSVAFWCNPISGHATLYWYQQILGQGPKLLIQFQNNGVVDDSQLPKDRFSAERLKGVDSTLKIQPAKLEDSAVYLCASSLDRATTSTDTQYFGPGTRLTVL.

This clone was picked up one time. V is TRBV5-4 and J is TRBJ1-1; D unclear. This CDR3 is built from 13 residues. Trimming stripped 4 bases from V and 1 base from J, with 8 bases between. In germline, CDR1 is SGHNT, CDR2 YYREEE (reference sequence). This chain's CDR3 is CASSGRENTEAFF. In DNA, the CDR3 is TGTGCCAGCAGCGGTCGAGAGAACACTGAAGCTTTCTTT.

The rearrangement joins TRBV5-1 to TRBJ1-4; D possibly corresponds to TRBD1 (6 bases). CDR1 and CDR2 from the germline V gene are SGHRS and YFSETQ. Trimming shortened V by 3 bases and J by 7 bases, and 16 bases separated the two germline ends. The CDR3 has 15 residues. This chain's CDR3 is CASSSDTARGEKLFF. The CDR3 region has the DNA TGCGCCAGCAGCTCCGATACAGCCAGGGGTGAAAAACTGTTTTTT.

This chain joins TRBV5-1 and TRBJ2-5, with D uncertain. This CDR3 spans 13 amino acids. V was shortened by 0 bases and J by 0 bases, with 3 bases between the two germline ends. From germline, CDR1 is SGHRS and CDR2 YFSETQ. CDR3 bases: TGCGCCAGCAGCTTGGTCTACCAAGAGACCCAGTACTTC. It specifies CASSLVYQETQYF.

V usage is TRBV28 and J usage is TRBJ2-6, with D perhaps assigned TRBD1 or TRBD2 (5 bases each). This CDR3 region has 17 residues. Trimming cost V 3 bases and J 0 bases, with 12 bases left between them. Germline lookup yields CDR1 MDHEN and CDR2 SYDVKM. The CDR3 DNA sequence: TGTGCCAGCAGTTTCGTAGGGACCCACTCTGGGGCCAACGTCCTGACTTTC. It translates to CASSFVGTHSGANVLTF. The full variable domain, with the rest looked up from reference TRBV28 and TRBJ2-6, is DVKVTQSSRYLVKRTGEKVFLECVQDMDHENMFWYRQDPGLGLRLIYFSYDVKMKEKGDIPEGYSVSREKKERFSLILESASTNQTSMYLCASSFVGTHSGANVLTFGAGSRLTVL.

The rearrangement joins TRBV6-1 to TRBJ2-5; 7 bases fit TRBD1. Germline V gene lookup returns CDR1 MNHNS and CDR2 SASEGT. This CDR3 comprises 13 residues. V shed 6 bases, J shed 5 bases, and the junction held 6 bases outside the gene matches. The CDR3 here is CASSAGQVETQYF. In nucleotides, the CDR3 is TGTGCCAGCAGCGCCGGACAGGTGGAGACCCAGTACTTC.

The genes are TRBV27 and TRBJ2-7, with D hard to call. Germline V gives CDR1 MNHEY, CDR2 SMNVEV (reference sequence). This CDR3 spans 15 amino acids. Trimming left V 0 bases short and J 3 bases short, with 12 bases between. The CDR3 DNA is TGTGCCAGCAGTTTATCGGAAGCTAGAGGCTACGAGCAGTACTTC. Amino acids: CASSLSEARGYEQYF.

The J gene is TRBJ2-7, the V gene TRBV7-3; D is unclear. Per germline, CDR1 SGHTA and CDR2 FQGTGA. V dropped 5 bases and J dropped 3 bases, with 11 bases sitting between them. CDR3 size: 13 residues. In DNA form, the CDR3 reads TGTGCCAGCAGCCACGGGCCCAACTACGAGCAGTACTTC. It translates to CASSHGPNYEQYF.

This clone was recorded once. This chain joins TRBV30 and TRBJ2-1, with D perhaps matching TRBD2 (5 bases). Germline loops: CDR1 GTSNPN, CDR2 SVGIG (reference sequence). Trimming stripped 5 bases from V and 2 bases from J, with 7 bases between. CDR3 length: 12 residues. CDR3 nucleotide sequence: TGTGCCTGGGGGAGTACCTACAATGAGCAGTTCTTC. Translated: CAWGSTYNEQFF.

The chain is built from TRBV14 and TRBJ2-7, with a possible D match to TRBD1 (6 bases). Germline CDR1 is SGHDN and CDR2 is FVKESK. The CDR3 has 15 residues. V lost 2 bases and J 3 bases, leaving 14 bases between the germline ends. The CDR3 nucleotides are TGTGCCAGCAGCCAACAGAGGGGGTCACTCTACGAGCAGTACTTC. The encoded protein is CASSQQRGSLYEQYF.

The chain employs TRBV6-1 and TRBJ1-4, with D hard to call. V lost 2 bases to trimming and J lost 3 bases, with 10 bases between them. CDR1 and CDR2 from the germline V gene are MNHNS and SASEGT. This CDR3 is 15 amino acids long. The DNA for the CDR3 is TGTGCCAGCAGTGAATCGGCAGGTTCTAATGAAAAACTGTTTTTT. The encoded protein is CASSESAGSNEKLFF.

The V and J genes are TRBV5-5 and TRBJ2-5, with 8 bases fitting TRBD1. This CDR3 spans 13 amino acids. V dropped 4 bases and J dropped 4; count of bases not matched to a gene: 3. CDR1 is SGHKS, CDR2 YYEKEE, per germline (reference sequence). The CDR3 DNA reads TGTGCCAGCAGCCTGACAGGGGTAGAGACCCAGTACTTC. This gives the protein CASSLTGVETQYF.

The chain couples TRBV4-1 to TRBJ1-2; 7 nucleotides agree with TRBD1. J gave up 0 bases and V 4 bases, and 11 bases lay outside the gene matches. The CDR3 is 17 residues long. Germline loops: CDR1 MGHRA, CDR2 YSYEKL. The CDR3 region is CASSRKGALPANYGYTF. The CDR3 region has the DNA TGCGCCAGCAGCCGAAAGGGGGCGCTTCCAGCTAACTATGGCTACACCTTC.

CDR3 sequence (DNA): TGTGCCAGCATTTTCCGGGCAGGGGCGTCATATGGCTACACCTTC. This codes for CASIFRAGASYGYTF. The gene calls are TRBV6-1 and TRBJ1-2, with D perhaps matching TRBD1 (6 bases). Germline lookup yields CDR1 MNHNS and CDR2 SASEGT. The length of the CDR3 is 15 residues. V lost 7 bases and J lost 5, with 20 bases in between.

DNA for the CDR3: TGTGCCAGTAGTTTCGACGGGAACACTGAAGCTTTCTTT. Encoded protein: CASSFDGNTEAFF. V and J are TRBV19 and TRBJ1-1; no firm D call. V gave up 5 bases and J gave up 1 base, with 8 bases separating them. The germline CDR1 and CDR2 sequences are LNHDA and SQIVND (reference sequence). This CDR3 comprises 13 residues.

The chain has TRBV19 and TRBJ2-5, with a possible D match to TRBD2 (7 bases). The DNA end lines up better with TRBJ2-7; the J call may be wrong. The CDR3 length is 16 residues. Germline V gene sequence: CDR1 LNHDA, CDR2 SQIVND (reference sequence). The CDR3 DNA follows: TGTGCCAGTAGCACTGTCGGGGGGCAAAACCCCTACGAGCAGTACTTC. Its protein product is CASSTVGGQNPYEQYF.